Presented here are 30 T cell receptor beta chains from one specimen sequenced in a study of blood T cell repertoires in COVID-19 (dated by TCRdb to between 2020 and 2021). Receptors were amplified or captured by the immunoSEQ multiplex PCR assay. TCRdb holds this immuneACCESS table with in-frame rearrangements only. Some clones are missing; in checked studies, unresolved V genes explain under half, and the rest has no known cause. The sample table contains a few hundred thousand clones; only one count was recorded for 82% of them. Together, the top ten hold roughly 3.3% of the sample. The sequenced material came from peripheral blood. These receptors all stem from a woman between 18 and 29 years old with acute or convalescent COVID-19.

The chain links TRBV5-1 to TRBJ1-4, with D possibly being TRBD1 (6 bases). Germline CDR1 SGHRS, CDR2 YFSETQ. V gave up 1 base and J gave up 8 bases, with 15 bases separating them. The CDR3 runs to 15 residues. The CDR3 nucleotides are TGCGCCAGCAGCTTGTACCCAGGGGAAGGCGAAAAACTGTTTTTT. This codes for CASSLYPGEGEKLFF.

The rearrangement joins TRBV20-1 to TRBJ2-3, with TRBD2 identical over 9 bases. The V gene's germline CDR1 is DFQATT and CDR2 SNEGSKA (reference sequence). With V trimmed by 3 bases and J by 4 bases, 8 bases remained unmatched. This CDR3 has 15 amino acids. CDR3 protein: CSASKPSGNPDTQYF. The CDR3 DNA is TGCAGTGCTAGTAAGCCTAGCGGGAACCCAGATACGCAGTATTTT.

The sample holds one count of this clone. This chain connects TRBV7-9 to TRBJ1-2; 10 bases agree with TRBD1. This CDR3 contains 16 residues. Looked up from germline, CDR1 is SEHNR and CDR2 is FQNEAQ (reference sequence). The trim removed 1 base at V and 5 bases at J, leaving 7 bases unmatched. CDR3 sequence (DNA): TGTGCCAGCAGCTTAGAGGGGTCGGGACAGGGGTATGGCTACACCTTC. It specifies CASSLEGSGQGYGYTF.

This clone has at least ten counts. The chain is built from TRBV6-5 and TRBJ2-5; 7 bases are shared with TRBD1. The germline CDR1 and CDR2 sequences are MNHEY and SVGAGI. Losses at the gene ends were 4 bases for V and 8 bases for J; bases not matched to a gene: 7. This CDR3 spans 13 amino acids. This CDR3 is CASSSQGTLTQYF. CDR3 bases: TGTGCCAGCAGTTCACAGGGGACCTTAACCCAGTACTTC.

The rearrangement uses TRBV7-2 and TRBJ2-1; D may be TRBD2 (6 bases). The CDR3 is 11 amino acids. Germline V gene sequence: CDR1 SGHTA, CDR2 FQGNSA. Trimming pared 4 bases from V and 8 bases from J, leaving 6 bases between. CDR3 DNA sequence: TGTGCCAGCAGCTCTAGCGATGAGCAGTTCTTC. Amino acids: CASSSSDEQFF. The complete variable domain, with remaining parts taken from reference TRBV7-2 and TRBJ2-1, reads GAGVSQSPSNKVTEKGKDVELRCDPISGHTALYWYRQSLGQGLEFLIYFQGNSAPDKSGLPSDRFSAERTGGSVSTLTIQRTQQEDSAVYLCASSSSDEQFFGPGTRLTVL.

V is TRBV10-2 and J is TRBJ2-1; 8 bases fit TRBD2. Germline trimming cut 6 bases from V and 4 bases from J; bases unmatched to any gene: 8. This CDR3 contains 15 residues. Germline CDR1 and CDR2: WSHSY and SAAADI. The chain's CDR3 is CASRRAGASYNEQFF. Here the CDR3 DNA reads TGCGCCAGCAGAAGAGCGGGAGCCTCTTACAATGAGCAGTTCTTC.

The chain combines TRBV7-3 with TRBJ2-7; 9 bases match TRBD1. The CDR3 contains 14 residues. In germline, CDR1 is SGHTA, CDR2 FQGTGA. The V gene end was trimmed by 5 bases and the J gene end by 2 bases; junction bases not matched to a gene: 4. CDR3 region: CASSTTGGTYEQYF. The CDR3 DNA sequence: TGTGCCAGCAGCACGACAGGGGGTACCTACGAGCAGTACTTC.

The chain links TRBV6-2 or TRBV6-3 to TRBJ1-1, with unresolved D. The V end was cut by 3 bases, the J end by 3 bases, with 23 bases between. CDR3 length: 18 amino acids. The V gene's germline CDR1 is MNHEY and CDR2 SVGEGT. As DNA, the CDR3 is TGTGCCAGCAGTTATATTACTACTGTCGTAGGTCTTGACACTGAAGCTTTCTTT. Amino acids: CASSYITTVVGLDTEAFF.

The chain employs TRBV6-1 and TRBJ2-1, with TRBD2 identical over 12 bases. CDR1 and CDR2 from the germline V gene are MNHNS and SASEGT. The CDR3 totals 18 residues. V trimming: 4 bases; J trimming: 3 bases; junction bases outside the gene matches: 10. The CDR3 DNA follows: TGTGCCAGCAGTGCGACCGGGACTAGCGGGTCGAGCTACAATGAGCAGTTCTTC. This encodes CASSATGTSGSSYNEQFF.

This chain joins TRBV28 and TRBJ2-2, with unresolved D. V was cut by 8 bases and J by 0 bases, with 7 bases left in between. This CDR3 contains 13 residues. Germline CDR1 and CDR2: MDHEN and SYDVKM. This CDR3 is CASEPANTGELFF. The CDR3 DNA sequence: TGTGCCAGCGAGCCGGCGAACACCGGGGAGCTGTTTTTT. Filled out from reference TRBV28 and TRBJ2-2, the complete variable domain reads DVKVTQSSRYLVKRTGEKVFLECVQDMDHENMFWYRQDPGLGLRLIYFSYDVKMKEKGDIPEGYSVSREKKERFSLILESASTNQTSMYLCASEPANTGELFFGEGSRLTVL.

V usage is TRBV14 and J usage is TRBJ2-7, with 7 bases aligning to TRBD2. CDR1 is SGHDN, CDR2 FVKESK, per germline. The J segment lost 4 bases and the V segment lost 0 bases, leaving 3 bases of the junction unmatched. CDR3 size: 14 residues. CDR3 amino acids: CASSQDASGYEQYF. The CDR3 DNA is TGTGCCAGCAGCCAAGATGCTAGCGGATACGAGCAGTACTTC.

This clone was found a few times. The V call is TRBV11-3, the J call TRBJ2-3, with 12 bases that match TRBD1. The trim removed 3 bases at V and 3 bases at J, leaving 1 base unmatched. From germline, CDR1 is SGHNT and CDR2 YENEEA. The CDR3 runs to 15 residues. CDR3 bases: TGTGCCAGCAGCTTGGGACAGGGGGCTACAGATACGCAGTATTTT. Translated: CASSLGQGATDTQYF.

The rearrangement uses TRBV4-3 and TRBJ1-1; tentatively, D is TRBD1 (6 bases). V dropped 4 bases and J dropped 5 bases, with 14 bases sitting between them. The germline CDR1 and CDR2 sequences are LGHNA and YSLEER. CDR3 length equals 14 residues. Here the CDR3 DNA reads TGCGCCAGCAGCCCTCAGGGGTTGAGGACTGAAGCTTTCTTT. This translates into CASSPQGLRTEAFF.

The sample holds one count of this clone. This chain connects TRBV6-5 to TRBJ2-7; TRBD2 matches at 7 bases. J gave up 5 bases and V 10 bases, and 17 bases lay outside the gene matches. CDR1 is MNHEY, CDR2 SVGAGI, per germline. The CDR3 has 15 residues. The DNA of the CDR3 is TGTGCCACCAACCCCCGGCGGGAGCCGGACAACGAGCAGTACTTC. This translates into CATNPRREPDNEQYF.

This clone was picked up one time. The J gene is TRBJ2-1, the V gene TRBV7-2, with TRBD2 identical over 10 bases. The CDR3 sequence is 16 residues long. Germline trimming cut 5 bases from V and 10 bases from J; bases unmatched to any gene: 14. CDR1 is SGHTA and CDR2 is FQGNSA in the germline V gene. This CDR3 is CASSQLSGRGAGEQFF. CDR3 coding DNA: TGTGCCAGCAGCCAACTGAGCGGGAGGGGAGCCGGGGAGCAGTTCTTC.

This clone was counted ten times or more. The chain combines TRBV13 with TRBJ2-7, with 7 bases lining up with TRBD2. Losses at the gene ends were 1 base for V and 5 bases for J; bases not matched to a gene: 14. The CDR3 consists of 17 residues. In germline, CDR1 is PRHDT, CDR2 FYEKMQ (reference sequence). In DNA form, the CDR3 reads TGTGCCAGCAGCTTAGTCGGTTCGGGCGGGAGAGTCGACGAGCAGTACTTC. It yields the protein CASSLVGSGGRVDEQYF.

V gene TRBV18 combines with J gene TRBJ2-1; possible D gene TRBD2, 5 bases. The CDR3 length is 14 residues. Trimming stripped 3 bases from V and 10 bases from J, with 16 bases between. Per germline, CDR1 KGHSH and CDR2 LQKENI. CDR3 region: CASSPRAVAFEQFF. For the CDR3, the DNA is TGTGCCAGCTCACCCCGTGCCGTAGCGTTCGAGCAGTTCTTC.

This rearrangement joins TRBV7-3 to TRBJ2-2; 8 bases fit TRBD2. Germline loops: CDR1 SGHTA, CDR2 FQGTGA. J was trimmed by 4 bases and V by 5 bases; bases with no gene match: 3. The CDR3 covers 14 residues. DNA of the CDR3: TGTGCCAGCAGCCCGGGAGGGGTCACCGGGGAGCTGTTTTTT. Translation: CASSPGGVTGELFF.

This clone turned up a few times. This sequence joins TRBV7-2 and TRBJ1-5, with TRBD1 matching 8 bases. The CDR3 has 17 amino acids. From germline, CDR1 is SGHTA and CDR2 FQGNSA. V was clipped by 5 bases and J by 6 bases; unmatched bases: 15. The CDR3 coding sequence is TGTGCCAGCAGCCCCCGCGGCCCGCAGGGGGCAAGTCAGCCCCAGCATTTT. Its translation is CASSPRGPQGASQPQHF.

The chain recombines TRBV4-3 with TRBJ2-7; 7 bases fit TRBD1. The CDR3 loop spans 14 amino acids. Germline CDR1 and CDR2: LGHNA and YSLEER. J lost 3 bases, V lost 1 base, and 3 bases had no gene match. The CDR3 is CASSQGQGYYEQYF. The DNA of the CDR3 is TGCGCCAGCAGCCAAGGACAGGGATACTACGAGCAGTACTTC.

The chain joins TRBV4-3 to TRBJ1-6, with 8 bases that match TRBD1. Per germline, CDR1 LGHNA and CDR2 YSLEER. V dropped 3 bases and J dropped 10; count of bases not matched to a gene: 8. The CDR3 has 15 amino acids. The CDR3 protein is CASSQEDRGGSPLHF. DNA for the CDR3: TGCGCCAGCAGCCAGGAAGACAGGGGAGGGTCACCCCTCCACTTT.

The chain carries TRBV19 and TRBJ2-7, with 10 bases aligning to TRBD2. The CDR3 is 14 residues long. Germline assignment: CDR1 LNHDA and CDR2 SQIVND (reference sequence). V lost 4 bases and J lost 6; bases outside the gene matches: 6. DNA for the CDR3: TGTGCCAGTAGTACTAGCGGGAGAATAGGCGAGCAGTACTTC. The encoded protein is CASSTSGRIGEQYF.

This clone was counted a single time. This chain uses TRBV4-3 with TRBJ1-5, with D tentatively TRBD1 (5 bases). The CDR3 is made up of 13 amino acids. V lost 1 base, J lost 7 bases, and 8 bases lay in between. CDR1 LGHNA and CDR2 YSLEER come from the germline V gene. CDR3 nucleotides: TGCGCCAGCAGCCAAGTAAGGGGACAGCCCCAGCATTTT. Amino acid sequence: CASSQVRGQPQHF.

This chain connects TRBV7-8 to TRBJ1-5, with 11 bases aligning to TRBD1. Germline V gene lookup returns CDR1 SGHVS and CDR2 FQNEAQ. The junction had 10 bases not matched to a gene; V was cut back by 5 bases and J by 7 bases. This CDR3 is built from 16 residues. Here the CDR3 DNA reads TGTGCCAGCAGCCGGCGCCGGGACAGGGGGTGGCAGCCCCAGCATTTT. It specifies CASSRRRDRGWQPQHF. The entire variable domain, with the rest obtained from reference TRBV7-8 and TRBJ1-5, is as follows: GAGVSQSPRYKVAKRGQDVALRCDPISGHVSLFWYQQALGQGPEFLTYFQNEAQLDKSGLPSDRFFAERPEGSVSTLKIQRTQQEDSAVYLCASSRRRDRGWQPQHFGDGTRLSIL.

The rearrangement links TRBV7-8 to TRBJ1-5; D is possibly TRBD1 (5 bases). The ends were cut back, 5 bases at V and 5 bases at J, with 13 bases in the middle. The CDR3 extends over 14 amino acids. From germline, CDR1 is SGHVS and CDR2 FQNEAQ. The CDR3 loop reads CASSPQGRDQPQHF. In DNA, the CDR3 is TGTGCCAGCAGCCCCCAGGGTAGGGATCAGCCCCAGCATTTT.

This chain joins TRBV4-2 and TRBJ2-5, with D tentatively TRBD1 (5 bases). CDR1 is LGHNA and CDR2 is YNFKEQ in the germline V gene. The CDR3 totals 14 residues. The V end lost 4 bases, the J end lost 5 bases, and 14 bases lay between the germline ends. CDR3 sequence: CASSRIQVMETQYF. In DNA, the CDR3 is TGTGCCAGCAGCCGAATACAGGTTATGGAGACCCAGTACTTC.

The gene calls are TRBV24-1 and TRBJ2-7, with 7 bases lining up with TRBD1. J was trimmed by 6 bases and V by 3 bases; bases with no gene match: 10. Germline CDR1 and CDR2: KGHDR and SFDVKD. The CDR3 contains 15 residues. The CDR3 nucleotides read TGTGCCACCAGTGATCCGAGCAGGGGGTTCGTCGAGCAGTACTTC. Amino acid sequence: CATSDPSRGFVEQYF.

This chain links TRBV4-3 with TRBJ2-1, with 8 positions matching TRBD2. Germline lookup yields CDR1 LGHNA and CDR2 YSLEER. Trimming removed 0 bases from V and 7 bases from J; junction bases left unmatched: 11. The CDR3 has 17 amino acids. The CDR3 protein is CASSQELSMREENEQFF. In nucleotides, the CDR3 is TGCGCCAGCAGCCAAGAGCTTTCGATGCGGGAGGAGAATGAGCAGTTCTTC.

This sequence joins TRBV2 and TRBJ2-1, with TRBD2 as a possible D gene (5 bases). The CDR3 runs to 13 residues. The V gene's germline CDR1 is SNHLY and CDR2 FYNNEI. Trimming took off 6 bases at V and 10 bases at J, with 16 bases between the two ends. The CDR3 coding sequence is TGTGCCAGCAGCGTAGAGCTAGCAGGCGAGCAGTTCTTC. It yields the protein CASSVELAGEQFF.

The chain is built from TRBV19 and TRBJ1-3, with 9 bases fitting TRBD1. V lost 5 bases to trimming and J lost 0 bases; unmatched junction nucleotides: 14. CDR1 LNHDA and CDR2 SQIVND come from the germline V gene (reference sequence). This CDR3 is 19 amino acids long. DNA of the CDR3: TGTGCCAGTAGTGGCTATTACCCGGGACAGGGCGACTCTGGAAACACCATATATTTT. It specifies CASSGYYPGQGDSGNTIYF. Drawing the rest from reference TRBV19 and TRBJ1-3, the complete variable domain is DGGITQSPKYLFRKEGQNVTLSCEQNLNHDAMYWYRQDPGQGLRLIYYSQIVNDFQKGDIAEGYSVSREKKESFPLTVTSAQKNPTAFYLCASSGYYPGQGDSGNTIYFGEGSWLTVV.